Below, 10 T cell receptor beta chains from the same sample are listed, as sequenced in a study of shared clonotypes between healthy human individuals. Repertoires were generated with immunoSEQ multiplex PCR, while TCRdb's copy carries only in-frame clones and drops some. The sample holds 2 million to 2.5 million clones; approximately 93% are singletons and the top ten take 0.39%. Sequencing was carried out using naive CD4+ T cells from PBMCs. Subset indicated: CD45RA+ positively selected. These TCRs come from a man aged 18 to 29 in good health. Some clones in this sample may be carry-over from other donors' samples.

The rearrangement links TRBV7-2 to TRBJ2-3; 13 nucleotides align to TRBD2. CDR3 length: 16 amino acids. V lost 5 bases, J lost 5 bases, and 7 bases stayed unmatched. Germline loops: CDR1 SGHTA, CDR2 FQGNSA. The CDR3: CASSRGLAGVGDTQYF. CDR3 nucleotide sequence: TGTGCCAGCAGCCGCGGACTAGCGGGAGTTGGAGATACGCAGTATTTT. Full variable domain (remainder filled in from reference TRBV7-2 and TRBJ2-3): GAGVSQSPSNKVTEKGKDVELRCDPISGHTALYWYRQSLGQGLEFLIYFQGNSAPDKSGLPSDRFSAERTGGSVSTLTIQRTQQEDSAVYLCASSRGLAGVGDTQYFGPGTRLTVL.

The chain combines TRBV5-4 with TRBJ2-4; tentatively, D is TRBD2 (5 bases). The CDR3 is 16 amino acids. The germline gives CDR1 SGHNT, CDR2 YYREEE (reference sequence). The V end lost 3 bases, the J end lost 0 bases, and 13 bases lay between the germline ends. This chain's CDR3 is CASSSPGLSAKNIQYF. CDR3 nucleotides: TGTGCCAGCAGCTCACCAGGACTGTCAGCCAAAAACATTCAGTACTTC.

The rearrangement joins TRBV27 to TRBJ2-7, with TRBD1 as a possible D gene (6 bases). CDR3 length: 18 residues. Deletions cut 3 bases from V and 7 bases from J, with 28 bases between. Germline V gene data show CDR1 as MNHEY and CDR2 as SMNVEV (reference sequence). The CDR3 DNA sequence: TGTGCCAGCAGTTTCAGATTCCGCGACAGGTATTACCCGGGGGAGCAGTACTTC. Protein: CASSFRFRDRYYPGEQYF.

The CDR3 DNA reads TGCAGCGTTGAAGATCTTAAGGGGCTGAACACTGAAGCTTTCTTT. This gives the protein CSVEDLKGLNTEAFF. The V call is TRBV29-1, the J call TRBJ1-1; possible D gene TRBD1, 5 bases. V lost 0 bases to trimming and J lost 0 bases, with 11 bases between them. The CDR3 is 15 amino acids. From germline, CDR1 is SQVTM and CDR2 ANQGSEA.

With respect to this clone: This specimen includes other DNA sequences encoding the same CDR3. This chain uses TRBV19 with TRBJ1-2, with D perhaps TRBD1 (6 bases). Trimming removed 5 bases from V and 5 bases from J, with 9 bases in between. This CDR3 comprises 12 residues. Germline V CDR1 and CDR2: LNHDA, SQIVND (reference sequence). This CDR3 reads CASSAQGYGYTF. Written as DNA, the CDR3 is TGTGCCAGTAGTGCCCAGGGGTATGGCTACACCTTC. Complete variable domain (other parts from reference TRBV19 and TRBJ1-2): DGGITQSPKYLFRKEGQNVTLSCEQNLNHDAMYWYRQDPGQGLRLIYYSQIVNDFQKGDIAEGYSVSREKKESFPLTVTSAQKNPTAFYLCASSAQGYGYTFGSGTRLTVV.

This clone appeared once. The chain carries TRBV28 and TRBJ2-1; the match to TRBD2 covers 12 bases. The CDR3 extends over 18 amino acids. V dropped 6 bases and J dropped 0; count of bases not matched to a gene: 9. CDR1 and CDR2 from the germline V gene are MDHEN and SYDVKM. The CDR3 protein is CASSPPGLAGFSYNEQFF. The CDR3 region has the DNA TGTGCCAGCAGCCCGCCCGGACTAGCGGGATTCTCCTACAATGAGCAGTTCTTC.

The V gene is TRBV9, the J gene TRBJ2-1, with 13 bases aligning to TRBD2. The CDR3 covers 18 residues. Germline CDR1 is SGDLS and CDR2 is YYNGEE. V dropped 1 base and J dropped 10; count of bases not matched to a gene: 14. The CDR3 nucleotides read TGTGCCAGCAGCGTATCAACTGGTACTAGCGGGAGGGCGGGAGAGCAGTTCTTC. Its translation: CASSVSTGTSGRAGEQFF.

CDR3 DNA sequence: TGTGCCAGCAGCTTGGGGCGCGCCTCCTTCTATGGCTACACCTTC. This gives the protein CASSLGRASFYGYTF. This chain uses TRBV7-9 with TRBJ1-2; D possibly corresponds to TRBD1 (5 bases). Trimming took off 3 bases at V and 4 bases at J, with 15 bases between the two ends. This CDR3 is built from 15 residues. Germline V gene data show CDR1 as SEHNR and CDR2 as FQNEAQ (reference sequence).

Only one count was recorded for this clone. The chain recombines TRBV11-3 with TRBJ2-1; 8 nucleotides line up with TRBD2. CDR1 is SGHNT and CDR2 is YENEEA in the germline V gene. The V and J ends lost 6 bases and 9 bases, in that order; junction bases with no gene match: 4. This CDR3 comprises 12 residues. DNA for the CDR3: TGTGCCAGCAGTCGGGAGGGCCTTGAGCAGTTCTTC. Its protein is CASSREGLEQFF.

This chain connects TRBV10-3 to TRBJ2-1; D ambiguous. Looked up from germline, CDR1 is ENHRY and CDR2 is SYGVKD. V was clipped by 2 bases and J by 4 bases, with 6 bases between them. The CDR3 is 13 amino acids. The CDR3 reads CAISEMAYNEQFF. The CDR3 DNA follows: TGTGCCATCAGTGAGATGGCTTACAATGAGCAGTTCTTC.